One and the same sample provided the 12 T cell receptor beta chains below, sequenced in a study of blood T cell repertoires in COVID-19. The assay was immunoSEQ multiplex PCR, and TCRdb's table has in-frame clones only and misses some. The sample holds roughly 280,000 clones, less than 85% seen once. What was sequenced was peripheral blood. The receptors here all came from a man between 60 and 70 years old who had recovered from COVID-19.

The V call is TRBV7-3, the J call TRBJ2-1; TRBD1 might be the D (5 bases). The V end was cut by 1 base, the J end by 4 bases, with 8 bases between. Germline V gene data show CDR1 as SGHTA and CDR2 as FQGTGA. The CDR3 loop spans 14 amino acids. The CDR3 sequence is CASSLKTEYNEQFF. The CDR3 nucleotides read TGTGCCAGCAGCTTAAAGACAGAGTACAATGAGCAGTTCTTC.

The chain has TRBV5-1 and TRBJ2-3, with TRBD2 matching 7 bases. Looked up from germline, CDR1 is SGHRS and CDR2 is YFSETQ. CDR3 length: 14 residues. V lost 3 bases and J lost 5; bases outside the gene matches: 6. The CDR3 DNA reads as TGCGCCAGCAGCTGGAGCGGGACGGGAGATACGCAGTATTTT. As protein: CASSWSGTGDTQYF.

The chain uses TRBV5-6 and TRBJ2-7; D gene ambiguous. This CDR3 contains 11 residues. Trimming took off 1 base at V and 3 bases at J, with 2 bases between the two ends. The germline CDR1 and CDR2 sequences are SGHDT and YYEEEE. This CDR3 reads CASSLRYEQYF. CDR3 nucleotide sequence: TGTGCCAGCAGCTTGCGCTACGAGCAGTACTTC.

The chain employs TRBV3-1 (or the pseudogene TRBV3-2) and TRBJ1-3; the D gene is possibly TRBD1 (6 bases). V dropped 0 bases and J dropped 3 bases, with 9 bases sitting between them. The CDR3 is made up of 15 amino acids. CDR1 is LGHDT and CDR2 is YNNKEL in the germline V gene (reference sequence). CDR3 protein: CASSQDRGIGNTIYF. The CDR3 DNA reads as TGTGCCAGCAGCCAAGACAGGGGTATTGGAAACACCATATATTTT.

The chain employs TRBV6-1 and TRBJ2-5; 10 bases fit TRBD2. There are 17 residues in the CDR3. From germline, CDR1 is MNHNS and CDR2 SASEGT. The V and J ends lost 3 bases and 0 bases, in that order; junction bases with no gene match: 7. CDR3 sequence (DNA): TGTGCCAGCAGTGATCTAGCGGGAGCTATGAACCAAGAGACCCAGTACTTC. Protein: CASSDLAGAMNQETQYF.

V is TRBV5-8 and J is TRBJ1-1; no clear D gene. This CDR3 has 13 residues. Per germline, CDR1 SGHTS and CDR2 YDEGEE. The V gene lost 4 bases and the J gene lost 1 base, with 8 bases spanning the gap. The chain's CDR3 is CASSRGGNTEAFF. The DNA for the CDR3 is TGTGCCAGCAGCCGGGGAGGGAACACTGAAGCTTTCTTT.

The chain recombines TRBV6-1 with TRBJ2-1, with 15 bases identical to TRBD2. Germline values: CDR1 MNHNS, CDR2 SASEGT. This CDR3 spans 21 amino acids. V lost 1 base to trimming and J lost 1 base; unmatched junction nucleotides: 11. The CDR3 DNA sequence: TGTGCCAGCAGTGAAGGGGCTCTTGGACTAGCGGGAGGGGGGTCCTACAATGAGCAGTTCTTC. It codes for CASSEGALGLAGGGSYNEQFF.

This clone has only one observation. V gene TRBV29-1 combines with J gene TRBJ2-3; 10 positions match TRBD2. CDR3 length: 15 residues. V was clipped by 4 bases and J by 4 bases; unmatched bases: 8. Germline V lookup: CDR1 SQVTM, CDR2 ANQGSEA. CDR3 region: CSVALIAGGADTQYF. CDR3 DNA sequence: TGCAGCGTTGCTCTTATAGCGGGAGGAGCAGATACGCAGTATTTT.

This clone was seen just once. The chain uses TRBV7-9 and TRBJ2-1; 9 bases fit TRBD2. Trimming removed 5 bases from V and 5 bases from J; junction bases left unmatched: 4. The CDR3 is made up of 14 amino acids. Germline-derived CDR1 and CDR2 are SEHNR and FQNEAQ (reference sequence). CDR3 DNA: TGTGCCAGCAGCATGGGACTAGCTAACAATGAGCAGTTCTTC. It specifies CASSMGLANNEQFF.

The chain couples TRBV4-2 to TRBJ1-2; 8 positions agree with TRBD1. The CDR3 has 16 residues. V gave up 1 base and J gave up 5 bases; unmatched junction bases: 9. Germline V gene sequence: CDR1 LGHNA, CDR2 YNFKEQ. DNA of the CDR3: TGTGCCAGCAGCCAAGGTCAGGCAGGGGGCTCTTATGGCTACACCTTC. Translation: CASSQGQAGGSYGYTF.

This chain links TRBV6-2 or TRBV6-3 with TRBJ2-1; TRBD1 matches at 7 bases. CDR1 and CDR2 (germline): MNHEY, SVGEGT. J lost 0 bases, V lost 6 bases, and 8 bases had no gene match. The CDR3 spans 16 residues. The chain's CDR3 is CASSSRTGSSYNEQFF. CDR3 DNA sequence: TGTGCCAGCAGCTCTAGGACAGGCAGCTCCTACAATGAGCAGTTCTTC.

This rearrangement joins TRBV29-1 to TRBJ2-3; 11 positions agree with TRBD2. The CDR3 extends over 15 amino acids. Germline V gene data show CDR1 as SQVTM and CDR2 as ANQGSEA. V lost 7 bases, J lost 3 bases, and 9 bases stayed unmatched. In DNA, the CDR3 is TGCAGCGCTCCGGTTAGCGGGAGGGGGACAGATACGCAGTATTTT. Protein sequence: CSAPVSGRGTDTQYF.